This T cell receptor beta chain was profiled in a study of tumor T cells in aggressive B-cell lymphoma (TCRdb year 2017). Details on this clone: What this receptor recognizes is not known. There are no base qualities to consult, and no much larger clone falls within one base.

Library preparation used the immunoSEQ multiplex PCR assay. Entries here come from immuneACCESS through TCRdb and include only in-frame sequences with V and J called. Some clones fail to appear in such tables; in the studies checked, an unresolved V gene covers under half of the shortfall, and the cause of the remainder is unknown. The sample includes about 2,800 clones, with about 89% observed a single time. The ten largest make up about 2.5% of the sample. From cysteine to valine, the CDR3 is 15 amino acids long. Only the CDR3 region is kept as DNA, spanning 45 bases read in frame from base 1. Germline trimming: 3 bases from V, 0 bases from J; junction bases outside gene matches: 2. Looking up the germline V gene yields CDR1 MDHEN and CDR2 SYDVKM.

This clonotype was sampled from an adult with diffuse large B cell lymphoma. The sample comprised tumor tissue. The sequence joins TRBV28 to TRBJ2-7; the central 10 bases match TRBD1. The bases read TGTGCCAGCAGTTTGGGGACAGGGGACTCCTACGAGCAGTACGTC. This is translated as CASSLGTGDSYEQYV.